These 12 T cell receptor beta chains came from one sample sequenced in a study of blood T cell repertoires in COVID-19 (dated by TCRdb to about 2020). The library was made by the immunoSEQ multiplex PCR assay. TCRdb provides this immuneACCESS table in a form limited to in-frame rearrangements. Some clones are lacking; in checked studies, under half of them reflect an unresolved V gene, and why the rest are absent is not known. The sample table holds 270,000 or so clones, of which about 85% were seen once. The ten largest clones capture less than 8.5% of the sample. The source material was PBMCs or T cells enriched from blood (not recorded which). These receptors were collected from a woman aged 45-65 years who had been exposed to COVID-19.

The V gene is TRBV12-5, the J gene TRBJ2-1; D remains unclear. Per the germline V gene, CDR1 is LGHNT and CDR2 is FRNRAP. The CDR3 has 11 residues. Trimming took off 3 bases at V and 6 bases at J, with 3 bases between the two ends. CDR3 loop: CASGFLNEQFF. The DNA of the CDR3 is TGTGCTAGTGGTTTCCTCAATGAGCAGTTCTTC.

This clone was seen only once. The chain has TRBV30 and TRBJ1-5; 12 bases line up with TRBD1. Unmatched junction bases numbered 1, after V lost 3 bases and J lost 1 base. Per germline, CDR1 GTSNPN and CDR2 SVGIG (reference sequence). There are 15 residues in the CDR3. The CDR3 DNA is TGTGCCTGGAGGGGGACAGGGGGCAGCAATCAGCCCCAGCATTTT. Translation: CAWRGTGGSNQPQHF.

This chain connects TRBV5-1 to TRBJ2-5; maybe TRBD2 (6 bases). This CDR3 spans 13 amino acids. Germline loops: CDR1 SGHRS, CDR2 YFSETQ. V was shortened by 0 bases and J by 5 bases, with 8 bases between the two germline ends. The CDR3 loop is CASSLGGAETQYF. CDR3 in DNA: TGCGCCAGCAGCTTGGGCGGGGCGGAGACCCAGTACTTC.

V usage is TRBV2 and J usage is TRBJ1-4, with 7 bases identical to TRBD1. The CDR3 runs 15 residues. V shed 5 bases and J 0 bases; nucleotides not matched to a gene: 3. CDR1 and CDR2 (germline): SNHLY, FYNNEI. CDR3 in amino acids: CASSPDRATNEKLFF. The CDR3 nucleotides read TGTGCCAGCAGTCCAGACAGGGCAACTAATGAAAAACTGTTTTTT. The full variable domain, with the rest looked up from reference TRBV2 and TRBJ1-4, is EPEVTQTPSHQVTQMGQEVILRCVPISNHLYFYWYRQILGQKVEFLVSFYNNEISEKSEIFDDQFSVERPDGSNFTLKIRSTKLEDSAMYFCASSPDRATNEKLFFGSGTQLSVL.

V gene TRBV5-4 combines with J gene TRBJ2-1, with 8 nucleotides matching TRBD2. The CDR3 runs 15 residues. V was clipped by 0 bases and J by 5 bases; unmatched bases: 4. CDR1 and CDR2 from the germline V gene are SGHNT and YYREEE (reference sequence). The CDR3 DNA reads TGTGCCAGCAGCTTGGTGTTAGCGGGGAACAATGAGCAGTTCTTC. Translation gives CASSLVLAGNNEQFF.

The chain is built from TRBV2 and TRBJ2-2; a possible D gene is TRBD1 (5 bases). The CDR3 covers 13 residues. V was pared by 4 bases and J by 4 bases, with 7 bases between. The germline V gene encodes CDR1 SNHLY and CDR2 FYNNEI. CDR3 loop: CASSARATGELFF. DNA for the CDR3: TGTGCCAGCAGTGCCAGGGCCACCGGGGAGCTGTTTTTT. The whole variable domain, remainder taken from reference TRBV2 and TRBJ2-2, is EPEVTQTPSHQVTQMGQEVILRCVPISNHLYFYWYRQILGQKVEFLVSFYNNEISEKSEIFDDQFSVERPDGSNFTLKIRSTKLEDSAMYFCASSARATGELFFGEGSRLTVL.

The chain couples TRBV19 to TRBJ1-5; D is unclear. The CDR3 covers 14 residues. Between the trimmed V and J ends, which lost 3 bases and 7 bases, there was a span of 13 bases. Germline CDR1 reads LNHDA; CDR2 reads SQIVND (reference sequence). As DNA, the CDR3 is TGTGCCAGTAGTATTCGCCCGGGAGGGCAGCCCCAGCATTTT. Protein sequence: CASSIRPGGQPQHF.

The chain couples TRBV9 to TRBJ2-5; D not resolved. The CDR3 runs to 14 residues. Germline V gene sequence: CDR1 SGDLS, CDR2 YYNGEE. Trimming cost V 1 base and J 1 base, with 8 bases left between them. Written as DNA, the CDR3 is TGTGCCAGCAGCGTAAGGAGCCTCCAAGAGACCCAGTACTTC. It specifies CASSVRSLQETQYF.

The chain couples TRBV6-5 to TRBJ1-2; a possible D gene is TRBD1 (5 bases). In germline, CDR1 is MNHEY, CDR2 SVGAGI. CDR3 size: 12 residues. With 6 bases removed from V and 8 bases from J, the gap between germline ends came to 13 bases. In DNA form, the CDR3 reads TGTGCCAGCAGCCAGGGAAGTACGGGCTACACCTTC. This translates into CASSQGSTGYTF.

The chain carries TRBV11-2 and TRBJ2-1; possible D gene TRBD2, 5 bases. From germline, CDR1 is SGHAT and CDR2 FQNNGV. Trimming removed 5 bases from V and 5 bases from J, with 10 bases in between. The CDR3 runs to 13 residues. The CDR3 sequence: CASSRGSDNEQFF. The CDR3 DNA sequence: TGTGCCAGCAGCCGTGGGAGCGACAATGAGCAGTTCTTC. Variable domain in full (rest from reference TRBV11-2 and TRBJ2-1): EAGVAQSPRYKIIEKRQSVAFWCNPISGHATLYWYQQILGQGPKLLIQFQNNGVVDDSQLPKDRFSAERLKGVDSTLKIQPAKLEDSAVYLCASSRGSDNEQFFGPGTRLTVL.

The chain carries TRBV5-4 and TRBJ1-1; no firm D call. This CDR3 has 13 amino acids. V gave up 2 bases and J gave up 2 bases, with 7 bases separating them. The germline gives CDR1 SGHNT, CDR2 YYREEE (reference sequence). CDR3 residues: CASSFGENTEAFF. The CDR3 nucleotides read TGTGCCAGCAGCTTCGGTGAAAACACTGAAGCTTTCTTT.

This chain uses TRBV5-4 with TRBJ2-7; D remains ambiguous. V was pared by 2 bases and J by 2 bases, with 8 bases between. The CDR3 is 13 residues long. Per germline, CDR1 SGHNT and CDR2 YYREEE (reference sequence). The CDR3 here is CASSLTSTYEQYF. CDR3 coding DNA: TGTGCCAGCAGCTTAACTTCCACCTACGAGCAGTACTTC.